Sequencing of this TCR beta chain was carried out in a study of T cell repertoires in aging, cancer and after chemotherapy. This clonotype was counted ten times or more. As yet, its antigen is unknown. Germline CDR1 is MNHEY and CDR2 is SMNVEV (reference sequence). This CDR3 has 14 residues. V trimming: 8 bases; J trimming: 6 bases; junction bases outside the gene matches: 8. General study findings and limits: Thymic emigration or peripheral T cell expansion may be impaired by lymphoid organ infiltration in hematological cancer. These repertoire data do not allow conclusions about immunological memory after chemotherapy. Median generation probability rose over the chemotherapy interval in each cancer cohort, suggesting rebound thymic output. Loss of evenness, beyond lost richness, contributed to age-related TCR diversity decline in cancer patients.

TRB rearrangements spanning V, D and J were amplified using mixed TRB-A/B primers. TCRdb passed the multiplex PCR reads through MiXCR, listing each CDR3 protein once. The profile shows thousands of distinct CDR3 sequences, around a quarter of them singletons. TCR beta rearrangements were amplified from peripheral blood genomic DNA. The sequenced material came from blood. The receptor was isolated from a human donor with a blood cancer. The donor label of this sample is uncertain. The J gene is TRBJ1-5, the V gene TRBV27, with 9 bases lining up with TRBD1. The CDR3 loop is CASGYRGLSQPQHF. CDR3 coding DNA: TGTGCCAGCGGGTACAGGGGGCTCAGTCAGCCCCAGCATTTT.